This T cell receptor beta chain was recorded in a study of blood T cell repertoires in COVID-19. Overall study context: Italy, Spain and the United States were the sources of the convalescent and acute COVID-19 samples. PBMCs, B-cell-depleted T cells, or T cells provided the cDNA or gDNA that made up the material.

TCRdb's table, derived via immunoSEQ multiplex PCR, lists solely in-frame clones and lacks some. The repertoire consists of more than 60,000 clones, with around 90% occurring once and the leading ten covering less than 6.5%. V lost 4 bases to trimming and J lost 6 bases, with 25 bases between them. CDR3 length: 16 residues. Germline CDR1 GTSNPN, CDR2 SVGIG (reference sequence). The clonotype originates from a man aged 50-60 years with acute or convalescent COVID-19. The source material was peripheral blood. The gene calls are TRBV30 and TRBJ2-7; a weak D match, TRBD1 (5 bases). This chain's CDR3 is CAWTVVGAKPPLEQYF. The CDR3 DNA follows: TGTGCCTGGACGGTGGTTGGGGCCAAACCCCCCCTCGAGCAGTACTTC.